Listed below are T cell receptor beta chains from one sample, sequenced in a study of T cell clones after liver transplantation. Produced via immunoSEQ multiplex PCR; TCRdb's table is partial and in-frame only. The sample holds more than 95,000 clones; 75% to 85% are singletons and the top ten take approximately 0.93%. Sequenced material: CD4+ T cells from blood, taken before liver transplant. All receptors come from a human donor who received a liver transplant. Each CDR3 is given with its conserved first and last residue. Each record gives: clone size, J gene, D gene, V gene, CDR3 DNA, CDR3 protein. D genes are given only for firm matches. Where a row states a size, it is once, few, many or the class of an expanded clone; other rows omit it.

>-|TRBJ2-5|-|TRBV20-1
TGCAGGGCGACGGGGGGCGAGACCCAGTACTTC
CRATGGETQYF
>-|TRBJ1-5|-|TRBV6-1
TGTGCCAGCAGGGATAGGGATTACGGACAGCCCCAGCATTTT
CASRDRDYGQPQHF
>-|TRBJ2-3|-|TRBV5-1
TGCGCCAGCAGCCTAAACACAGATACGCAGTATTTT
CASSLNTDTQYF
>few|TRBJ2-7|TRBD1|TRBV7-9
TGTGCCAGCGACAGGGGCGCCCAGAACGAGCAGTACTTC
CASDRGAQNEQYF
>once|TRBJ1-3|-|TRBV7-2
TGTGCCAGCAGCAACAGGGTGGGTTTCTCTGGAAACACCATATATTTT
CASSNRVGFSGNTIYF
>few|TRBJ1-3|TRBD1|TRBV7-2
TGTGCCAGCAGCTTCCAGGGGGTGACTTCGCTTTCTGGAAACACCATATATTTT
CASSFQGVTSLSGNTIYF
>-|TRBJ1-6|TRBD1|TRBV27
TGTGCCAGCAGTGTCCAGGGGGTGGATTCACCCCTCCACTTT
CASSVQGVDSPLHF
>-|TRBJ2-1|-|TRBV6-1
TGTGCCAGCAGTGCCTACGGAGGGGACGGGCACAATGAGCAGTTCTTC
CASSAYGGDGHNEQFF
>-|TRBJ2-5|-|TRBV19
TGTGCCAGTAGTATAGACAGCAGTTGGGAGACCCAGTACTTC
CASSIDSSWETQYF
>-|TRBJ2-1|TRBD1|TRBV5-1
TGCGCCAGCAGCCCGCGGACAGGGACTTCCCACAATGAGCAGTTCTTC
CASSPRTGTSHNEQFF
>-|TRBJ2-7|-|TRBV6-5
TGTGCCAGCAGTGAAAGGGGGCAGTACTTC
CASSERGQYF
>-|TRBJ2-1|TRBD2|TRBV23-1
TGCGCCAGCAGTTTACTAGCGGAGCAGTTCTTC
CASSLLAEQFF
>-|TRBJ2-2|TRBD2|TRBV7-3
TGTGCCAGCAGCTCACGCATCCGACTAGCGGGAAACACCGGGGAGCTGTTTTTT
CASSSRIRLAGNTGELFF
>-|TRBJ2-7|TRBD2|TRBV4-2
TGTGCCAGCAGGGGTACTAGCGTAGACGAGCAGTACTTC
CASRGTSVDEQYF
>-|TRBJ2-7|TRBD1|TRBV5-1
TGCGCCAGCAGCCCGACAGGGGTCGTCTACGAGCAGTACTTC
CASSPTGVVYEQYF
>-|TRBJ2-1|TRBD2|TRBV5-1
TGCGCCAGCAGCGTCGGGGGGGCCGCTGAGCAGTTCTTC
CASSVGGAAEQFF
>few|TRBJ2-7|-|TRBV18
TGTGCCAGCTCACCCCCCTCGGGAGACTACGAGCAGTACTTC
CASSPPSGDYEQYF
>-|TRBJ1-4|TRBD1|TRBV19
TGTGCCAGTAGCCAAGGACAGGGGATCGGGGAAAAACTGTTTTTT
CASSQGQGIGEKLFF
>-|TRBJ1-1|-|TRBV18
TGTGCCAGCTCACCCGGGGGGGTGCGCGAGAACACTGAAGCTTTCTTT
CASSPGGVRENTEAFF
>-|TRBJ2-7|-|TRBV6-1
TGTGCCAGCAGTGAGAGACCGTCCGAGCAGTACTTC
CASSERPSEQYF
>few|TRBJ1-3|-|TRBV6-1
TGTGCCTCATCTCGGGAACCGAGCTCTGGAAACACCATATATTTT
CASSREPSSGNTIYF
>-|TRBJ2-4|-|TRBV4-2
TGTGCCAGCAGCCAAGATGTGAAAAACATTCAGTACTTC
CASSQDVKNIQYF
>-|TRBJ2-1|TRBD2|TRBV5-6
TGTGCCAGCAGCTTGATTTCCCCCTCTAGCGGGGGGCACAATGAGCAGTTCTTC
CASSLISPSSGGHNEQFF
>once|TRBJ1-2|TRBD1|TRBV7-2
TGTGCCAGCAGCCCCAGGGGGGGGAGGGTCTATGGCTACACCTTC
CASSPRGGRVYGYTF
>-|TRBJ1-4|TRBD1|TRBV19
TGTGCCAGTAAACAGGGGCGGTGGGGAAAACTGTTTTTT
CASKQGRWGKLFF
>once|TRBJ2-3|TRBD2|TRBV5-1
TGCGCCAGCAGCTTGATGACTAGCGGGCTCACAGATACGCAGTATTTT
CASSLMTSGLTDTQYF
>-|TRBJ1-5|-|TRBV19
TGTGCCAGTAGTATAGATGAAAGGTTGAGCAATCAGCCCCAGCATTTT
CASSIDERLSNQPQHF
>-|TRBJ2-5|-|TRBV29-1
TGCAGCGTTGGCCTGATCGGGGACAAGGAGACCCAGTACTTC
CSVGLIGDKETQYF
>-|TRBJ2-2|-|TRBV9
TGTGCCAGCAGCGTAGTTACCGGGAACACCGGGGAGCTGTTTTTT
CASSVVTGNTGELFF
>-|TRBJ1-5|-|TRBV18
TGTGCCAGCTCCCAATGGGCAGGGGACAATCAGCCCCAGCATTTT
CASSQWAGDNQPQHF
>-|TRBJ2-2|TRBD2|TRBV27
TGTGCCAGCAGTCCGGGACTAGCGGAAAAGAAAAGTTGGTCCGGGGAGCTGTTTTTT
CASSPGLAEKKSWSGELFF
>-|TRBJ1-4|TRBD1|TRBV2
TGTGCCAGCAGAGCCGGGACAGCAAATGAAAAACTGTTTTTT
CASRAGTANEKLFF
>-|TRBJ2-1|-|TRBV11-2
TGTGCCAGCAGCCCGTGGAGGGTTTCATACAATGAGCAGTTCTTC
CASSPWRVSYNEQFF
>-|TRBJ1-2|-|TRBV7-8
TGTGCCAGCAGCCACGACAGGTTGCGTATTACTAACTATGGCTACACCTTC
CASSHDRLRITNYGYTF
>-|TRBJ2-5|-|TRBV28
TGTGCCATCGGTTCTTTCGGCGTGACCCAGTACTTC
CAIGSFGVTQYF
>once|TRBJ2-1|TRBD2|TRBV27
TGTGCCAGCAGTCTAAGTGACGGGGGGAGGGCGGTCAATGAGCAGTTCTTC
CASSLSDGGRAVNEQFF
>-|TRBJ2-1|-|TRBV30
TGTGCCTGGAGTGACGGCAGGACGTCCGGCTCCTACAATGAGCAGTTCTTC
CAWSDGRTSGSYNEQFF
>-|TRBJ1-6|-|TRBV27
TGTGCCAGCAGTTCACAGGGAAATAATTCACCCCTCCACTTT
CASSSQGNNSPLHF
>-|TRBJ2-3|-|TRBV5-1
TGCGCCAGCAGCTTGCACGGACTCGATCCCACAGATACGCAGTATTTT
CASSLHGLDPTDTQYF
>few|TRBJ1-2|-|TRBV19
TGTGCCAGTAGGGACGGAGTAGGTCGTAACTATGGCTACACCTTC
CASRDGVGRNYGYTF
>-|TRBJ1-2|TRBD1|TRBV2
TGTGCCAGCAGCGCGGACAGGGGGGACTATGGCTACACCTTC
CASSADRGDYGYTF
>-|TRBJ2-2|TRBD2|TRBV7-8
TGTGCCAGCAGCCTCAGGACTAGCGGGAGTGGCACCGGGGAGCTGTTTTTT
CASSLRTSGSGTGELFF
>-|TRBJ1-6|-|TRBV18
TGTGCCAGCTCACCATACGACCGCCATAATTCACCCCTCCACTTT
CASSPYDRHNSPLHF
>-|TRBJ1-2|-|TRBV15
TGTGCCACCAATACCGGCAGTGGGTGGCACACCTTC
CATNTGSGWHTF
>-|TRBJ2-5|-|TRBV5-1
TGCGCCAGCAGCCCGCAGGGAGATCGTGCAGCAGAGACCCAGTACTTC
CASSPQGDRAAETQYF
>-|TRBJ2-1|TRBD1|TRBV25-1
TGTGCCAGCAGTGAAAGGGACAGGGGGAATGAGCAGTTCTTC
CASSERDRGNEQFF
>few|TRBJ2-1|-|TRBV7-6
TGTGCCAGCAGCTTGAGAGAGGGCAATGAGCAGTTCTTC
CASSLREGNEQFF
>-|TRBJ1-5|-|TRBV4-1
TGCGCCAGCAGCCAAGATACCGGGGGCGCGAGCAATCAGCCCCAGCATTTT
CASSQDTGGASNQPQHF
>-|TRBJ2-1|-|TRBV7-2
TGTGCCAGCAGCTTAAGAGGGGGGATCTTTCTTGACCAGTTCTTC
CASSLRGGIFLDQFF